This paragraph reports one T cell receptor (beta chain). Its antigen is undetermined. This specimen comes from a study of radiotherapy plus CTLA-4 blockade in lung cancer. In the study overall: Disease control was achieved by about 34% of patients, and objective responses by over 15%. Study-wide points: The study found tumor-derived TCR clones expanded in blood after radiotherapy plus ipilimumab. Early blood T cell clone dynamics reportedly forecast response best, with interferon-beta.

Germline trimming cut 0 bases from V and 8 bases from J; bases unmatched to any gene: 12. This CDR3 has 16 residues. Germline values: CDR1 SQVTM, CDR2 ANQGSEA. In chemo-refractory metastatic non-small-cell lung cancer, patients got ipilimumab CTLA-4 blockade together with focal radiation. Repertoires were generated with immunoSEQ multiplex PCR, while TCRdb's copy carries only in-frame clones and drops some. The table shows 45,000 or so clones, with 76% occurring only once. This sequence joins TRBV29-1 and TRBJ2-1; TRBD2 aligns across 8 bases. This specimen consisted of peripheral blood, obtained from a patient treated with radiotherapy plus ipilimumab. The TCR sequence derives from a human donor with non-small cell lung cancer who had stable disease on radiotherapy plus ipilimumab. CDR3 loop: CSVEDQDRGGLYEQFF. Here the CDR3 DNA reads TGCAGCGTTGAAGATCAAGACCGGGGGGGCCTCTATGAGCAGTTCTTC.